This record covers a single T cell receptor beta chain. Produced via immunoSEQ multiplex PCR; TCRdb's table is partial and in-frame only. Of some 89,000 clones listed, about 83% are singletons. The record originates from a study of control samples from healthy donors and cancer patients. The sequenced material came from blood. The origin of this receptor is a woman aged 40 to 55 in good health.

The CDR3 sequence: CASSLEGLLFF. The CDR3 DNA follows: TGTGCCAGCAGCTTAGAGGGCCTGTTGTTCTTC. This chain connects TRBV7-9 to TRBJ2-1; D is undetermined. Germline V lookup: CDR1 SEHNR, CDR2 FQNEAQ (reference sequence). The CDR3 is made up of 11 amino acids. Trimming cost V 1 base and J 15 bases, with 10 bases left between them.